The 9 T cell receptor beta chains below come from one sample, sequenced in a study of shared clonotypes between healthy human individuals. The protocol was immunoSEQ multiplex PCR, while the TCRdb copy is restricted to in-frame clones and leaves out a portion. The data hold approximately 600,000 clones, with around 95% observed a single time. Naive CD8 cells lacked CD45RO, underwent positive selection for CCR7 and left out terminally differentiated effector memory CD45RA+ cells. Sequenced sample: naive CD8+ T cells sorted from blood. The receptor set was obtained from a woman aged 25 to 39 in good health.

This chain uses TRBV10-2 with TRBJ2-7; unclear D gene. With 3 bases removed from V and 2 bases from J, the gap between germline ends came to 17 bases. The CDR3 runs 16 residues. Germline V gene data show CDR1 as WSHSY and CDR2 as SAAADI. CDR3 region: CASSDHTETSAYEQYF. The CDR3 bases are TGCGCCAGCAGTGACCATACCGAGACGTCAGCCTACGAGCAGTACTTC.

The V call is TRBV11-2, the J call TRBJ2-7, with 8 bases fitting TRBD1. The ends lost 6 bases at V and 0 bases at J; junction bases unmatched: 4. Germline loops: CDR1 SGHAT, CDR2 FQNNGV. This CDR3 is built from 14 residues. CDR3 nucleotide sequence: TGTGCCAGCAGAGTACAGGGGGACTCCTACGAGCAGTACTTC. Amino acids: CASRVQGDSYEQYF.

J is TRBJ1-5 and V is TRBV27, with TRBD1 as a possible D gene (5 bases). Germline-derived CDR1 and CDR2 are MNHEY and SMNVEV (reference sequence). This CDR3 spans 15 amino acids. The V end lost 1 base, the J end lost 1 base, and 8 bases lay between the germline ends. Written as DNA, the CDR3 is TGTGCCAGCAGTTTATGGGGGGTCAGCAATCAGCCCCAGCATTTT. Protein product: CASSLWGVSNQPQHF.

V is TRBV6-5 and J is TRBJ2-7; TRBD2 might be the D (5 bases). Germline assignment: CDR1 MNHEY and CDR2 SVGAGI. Between the trimmed V and J ends, which lost 2 bases and 4 bases, there was a span of 18 bases. This CDR3 comprises 16 residues. CDR3 region: CASSYRVGAILYEQYF. DNA of the CDR3: TGTGCCAGCAGTTACCGAGTGGGAGCTATACTTTACGAGCAGTACTTC.

The genes are TRBV27 and TRBJ2-7, with 11 bases that match TRBD2. This CDR3 region has 19 residues. Germline CDR1 reads MNHEY; CDR2 reads SMNVEV (reference sequence). Trimming removed 6 bases from V and 3 bases from J; junction bases left unmatched: 19. CDR3 sequence reads: CASRRLAGLAEGMGYEQYF. The CDR3 nucleotides read TGTGCCAGCAGAAGATTAGCGGGACTAGCGGAGGGCATGGGCTACGAGCAGTACTTC.

The V gene is TRBV28, the J gene TRBJ2-7; D is possibly TRBD2 (6 bases). V lost 3 bases and J 4 bases, leaving 10 bases between the germline ends. CDR1 and CDR2 from the germline V gene are MDHEN and SYDVKM. The CDR3 is 13 residues long. The CDR3 DNA is TGTGCCAGCAGTTTCGGACTACTATACGAGCAGTACTTC. Protein product: CASSFGLLYEQYF.

V usage is TRBV7-8 and J usage is TRBJ2-4; 7 positions agree with TRBD2. The V gene's germline CDR1 is SGHVS and CDR2 FQNEAQ. V shed 5 bases and J 5 bases; nucleotides not matched to a gene: 9. This CDR3 is 15 amino acids long. The CDR3 protein is CASSPIGLDQNIQYF. Written as DNA, the CDR3 is TGTGCCAGCAGCCCTATCGGACTAGATCAAAACATTCAGTACTTC.

The chain is built from TRBV2 and TRBJ1-4; D is undetermined. V gave up 5 bases and J gave up 4 bases, with 14 bases separating them. The CDR3 is made up of 15 amino acids. CDR1 and CDR2 (germline): SNHLY, FYNNEI. The CDR3 nucleotides are TGTGCCAGCAGTCACGACGGGCTCGGTAATGAAAAACTGTTTTTT. Its translation is CASSHDGLGNEKLFF.

V gene TRBV27 combines with J gene TRBJ2-2, with D unclear. The V end lost 5 bases, the J end lost 7 bases, and 11 bases lay between the germline ends. Germline CDR1 and CDR2: MNHEY and SMNVEV (reference sequence). The CDR3 is made up of 13 amino acids. CDR3 sequence reads: CASSPTPLGELFF. The CDR3, as DNA: TGTGCCAGCAGTCCAACCCCCCTCGGGGAGCTGTTTTTT.